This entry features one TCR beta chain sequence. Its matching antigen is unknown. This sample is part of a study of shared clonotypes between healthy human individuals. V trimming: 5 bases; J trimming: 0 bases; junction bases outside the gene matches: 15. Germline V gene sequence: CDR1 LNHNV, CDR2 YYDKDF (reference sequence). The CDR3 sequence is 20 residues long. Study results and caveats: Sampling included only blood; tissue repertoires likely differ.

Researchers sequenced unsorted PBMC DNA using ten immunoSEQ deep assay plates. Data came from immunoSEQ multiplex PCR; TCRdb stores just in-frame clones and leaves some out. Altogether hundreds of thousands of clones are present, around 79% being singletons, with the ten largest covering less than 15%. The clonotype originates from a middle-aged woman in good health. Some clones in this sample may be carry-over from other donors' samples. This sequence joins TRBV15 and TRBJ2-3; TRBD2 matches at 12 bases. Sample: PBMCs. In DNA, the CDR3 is TGTGCCACCAGCCTATCCCCGGGACTAGCGGGTATTACTAGCACAGATACGCAGTATTTT. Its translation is CATSLSPGLAGITSTDTQYF.